The 25 T cell receptor beta chains below come from one sample, sequenced in a study of blood T cell repertoires in COVID-19. TCRdb's copy holds only in-frame clones and misses some; the assay was immunoSEQ multiplex PCR. The sample lists about 180,000 clones; 86% were seen once. The sample consisted of peripheral blood. The receptors stem from a woman aged 25 to 45 with active or convalescent COVID-19.

The J gene is TRBJ2-2, the V gene TRBV9; 7 bases are shared with TRBD2. The CDR3 totals 15 residues. CDR1 is SGDLS, CDR2 YYNGEE, per germline. Trimming at V came to 1 base and at J to 3 bases, leaving 3 bases not matched to a gene. CDR3 loop: CASSVSAGDTGELFF. DNA for the CDR3: TGTGCCAGCAGCGTATCTGCGGGGGACACCGGGGAGCTGTTTTTT. Using reference TRBV9 and TRBJ2-2 for the parts outside the CDR3, the full variable domain is DSGVTQTPKHLITATGQRVTLRCSPRSGDLSVYWYQQSLDQGLQFLIQYYNGEERAKGNILERFSAQQFPDLHSELNLSSLELGDSALYFCASSVSAGDTGELFFGEGSRLTVL.

This chain joins TRBV7-2 and TRBJ1-4; the D gene is possibly TRBD1 (5 bases). The V end lost 4 bases, the J end lost 4 bases, and 25 bases lay between the germline ends. Looked up from germline, CDR1 is SGHTA and CDR2 is FQGNSA. This CDR3 has 19 residues. DNA for the CDR3: TGTGCCAGCAGCTCCAAACAGGAACTAAGGGCGTGGGGTAATGAAAAACTGTTTTTT. This translates into CASSSKQELRAWGNEKLFF.

The V call is TRBV11-2, the J call TRBJ1-5; D not resolved. The V gene lost 5 bases and the J gene lost 7 bases, with 12 bases spanning the gap. Germline V gene lookup returns CDR1 SGHAT and CDR2 FQNNGV. The CDR3 spans 13 residues. In DNA, the CDR3 is TGTGCCAGCAGCCCCCAAAGAGGACAGCCCCAGCATTTT. Translation gives CASSPQRGQPQHF.

This chain links TRBV19 with TRBJ1-3, with D possibly matching TRBD1 (6 bases). Looked up from germline, CDR1 is LNHDA and CDR2 is SQIVND (reference sequence). The V and J ends lost 5 bases and 2 bases respectively, with 37 bases between them. The CDR3 consists of 23 residues. CDR3 residues: CASSLSSRGEVRKNREPGNTIYF. The CDR3 bases are TGTGCCAGTAGTTTAAGTTCGAGGGGTGAGGTCAGGAAAAACAGGGAGCCTGGAAACACCATATATTTT.

The rearrangement uses TRBV25-1 and TRBJ1-2; no reliable D call. V gave up 3 bases and J gave up 3 bases, with 14 bases separating them. Per the germline V gene, CDR1 is MGHDK and CDR2 is SYGVNS. This CDR3 has 15 amino acids. The CDR3 DNA reads as TGTGCCAGCAGTGATCCCCACGGGAGGGACTATGGCTACACCTTC. This translates into CASSDPHGRDYGYTF.

Comments on this clone: Other nucleotide sequences from this sample produce the same CDR3. The genes are TRBV9 and TRBJ2-1; 9 nucleotides align to TRBD1. CDR3 length: 14 amino acids. Trimming cost V 3 bases and J 4 bases; bases outside gene matches: 2. The V gene's germline CDR1 is SGDLS and CDR2 YYNGEE. The CDR3, as DNA: TGTGCCAGCAGCGCGGGACAGGGATACAATGAGCAGTTCTTC. It is translated as CASSAGQGYNEQFF. Full variable domain (rest looked up from reference TRBV9 and TRBJ2-1): DSGVTQTPKHLITATGQRVTLRCSPRSGDLSVYWYQQSLDQGLQFLIQYYNGEERAKGNILERFSAQQFPDLHSELNLSSLELGDSALYFCASSAGQGYNEQFFGPGTRLTVL.

The chain employs TRBV28 and TRBJ2-1; 10 nucleotides line up with TRBD2. The CDR3 totals 14 residues. V lost 7 bases and J lost 6; bases outside the gene matches: 6. Germline CDR1 reads MDHEN; CDR2 reads SYDVKM. The CDR3, as DNA: TGTGCCAGCATGAGCGGGGGGGGCCGCAATGAGCAGTTCTTC. It is translated as CASMSGGGRNEQFF.

V usage is TRBV9 and J usage is TRBJ2-7; 8 positions agree with TRBD1. V was pared by 0 bases and J by 5 bases, with 4 bases of the junction left unmatched. Germline V gene sequence: CDR1 SGDLS, CDR2 YYNGEE. This CDR3 region has 14 residues. The CDR3, as DNA: TGTGCCAGCAGCGTAGACGTACAGGGGGACGAGCAGTACTTC. The encoded protein is CASSVDVQGDEQYF.

This clone is a singleton in its sample. The V call is TRBV3-1 (or the pseudogene TRBV3-2), the J call TRBJ1-5; the match to TRBD1 covers 7 bases. The germline CDR1 and CDR2 sequences are LGHDT and YNNKEL (reference sequence). This CDR3 spans 13 amino acids. With 5 bases clipped from V and 4 bases from J, the junction kept 2 bases outside the gene matches. This CDR3 reads CASSYRGNQPQHF. The CDR3 coding sequence is TGTGCCAGCAGCTACAGGGGAAATCAGCCCCAGCATTTT.

The chain carries TRBV14 and TRBJ2-1, with TRBD2 identical over 12 bases. This CDR3 is built from 14 residues. After removal of 2 bases from V and 12 bases from J, the junction contained 5 bases not matched to a gene. The germline V gene encodes CDR1 SGHDN and CDR2 FVKESK. The CDR3 is CASSQRLAGVGQFF. The CDR3 DNA is TGTGCCAGCAGCCAACGACTAGCGGGAGTGGGGCAGTTCTTC. Complete variable domain (other parts from reference TRBV14 and TRBJ2-1): EAGVTQFPSHSVIEKGQTVTLRCDPISGHDNLYWYRRVMGKEIKFLLHFVKESKQDESGMPNNRFLAERTGGTYSTLKVQPAELEDSGVYFCASSQRLAGVGQFFGPGTRLTVL.

The count of this clone is one. This chain connects TRBV2 to TRBJ1-1; possibly TRBD1 for D (5 bases). Deletions cut 4 bases from V and 1 base from J, with 10 bases between. This CDR3 contains 14 residues. Germline V gives CDR1 SNHLY, CDR2 FYNNEI. CDR3 region: CASSGGEPNTEAFF. For the CDR3, the DNA is TGTGCCAGCAGTGGGGGGGAGCCGAACACTGAAGCTTTCTTT.

This sequence joins TRBV7-8 and TRBJ1-2; weak D call: TRBD1 (5 bases). The CDR3 has 16 amino acids. The V gene lost 1 base and the J gene lost 4 bases, with 16 bases spanning the gap. Germline V gene data show CDR1 as SGHVS and CDR2 as FQNEAQ. CDR3 residues: CASSLDVPQGSYGYTF. CDR3 DNA sequence: TGTGCCAGCAGCTTAGATGTCCCCCAGGGCTCCTATGGCTACACCTTC.

At least ten counts were recorded for this clone. This chain links TRBV30 with TRBJ2-2, with D perhaps matching TRBD1 (5 bases). The CDR3 loop spans 15 amino acids. CDR1 is GTSNPN, CDR2 SVGIG, per germline (reference sequence). With 0 bases removed from V and 5 bases from J, the gap between germline ends came to 13 bases. In DNA form, the CDR3 reads TGTGCCTGGAGTGTATTAAGGGGATGGACCGGGGAGCTGTTTTTT. Translation gives CAWSVLRGWTGELFF.

The chain carries TRBV3-1 (or the pseudogene TRBV3-2) and TRBJ1-2; perhaps TRBD1 as D (6 bases). The ends were cut back, 1 base at V and 7 bases at J, with 22 bases in the middle. The CDR3 length is 17 residues. Germline V gene data show CDR1 as LGHDT and CDR2 as YNNKEL (reference sequence). CDR3 amino acids: CASSQGRQLGARGGYTF. In nucleotides, the CDR3 is TGTGCCAGCAGCCAAGGAAGGCAGCTGGGAGCCAGGGGTGGCTACACCTTC.

The chain couples TRBV11-3 to TRBJ2-3, with 7 bases that match TRBD2. Germline CDR1 is SGHNT and CDR2 is YENEEA. V was pared by 7 bases and J by 1 base, with 8 bases of the junction left unmatched. CDR3 length: 15 amino acids. Written as DNA, the CDR3 is TGTGCCAGCATCGATACTAGCGCCGGCACAGATACGCAGTATTTT. Protein: CASIDTSAGTDTQYF.

The chain uses TRBV5-1 and TRBJ1-4; D possibly corresponds to TRBD1 (6 bases). CDR1 is SGHRS, CDR2 YFSETQ, per germline. There are 17 residues in the CDR3. Trimming left V 0 bases short and J 0 bases short, with 12 bases between. CDR3 DNA: TGCGCCAGCAGCTTGGTGGGGGCGCTTGCAACTAATGAAAAACTGTTTTTT. Residues: CASSLVGALATNEKLFF.

V and J are TRBV6-1 and TRBJ1-4; D may be TRBD1 (5 bases). In germline, CDR1 is MNHNS, CDR2 SASEGT. The CDR3 sequence is 15 residues long. Trimming took 1 base from V and 4 from J, leaving 10 bases between them. The CDR3 sequence is CASSEGRANNEKLFF. CDR3 in DNA: TGTGCCAGCAGTGAAGGCAGGGCCAATAATGAAAAACTGTTTTTT.

This clone was recorded only once. V gene TRBV10-3 combines with J gene TRBJ2-7, with 9 bases identical to TRBD2. Trimming cost V 2 bases and J 5 bases; bases outside gene matches: 7. Germline CDR1 is ENHRY and CDR2 is SYGVKD. This CDR3 spans 15 amino acids. CDR3 sequence reads: CAISEALAGAHEQYF. The CDR3 nucleotides are TGTGCCATCAGTGAGGCGTTAGCGGGAGCCCACGAGCAGTACTTC.

The chain has TRBV15 and TRBJ2-3; 8 bases are shared with TRBD1. J was trimmed by 0 bases and V by 0 bases; bases with no gene match: 5. CDR1 and CDR2 from the germline V gene are LNHNV and YYDKDF (reference sequence). CDR3 length: 17 amino acids. The CDR3 loop reads CATSRDPGGFSTDTQYF. The CDR3 region has the DNA TGTGCCACCAGCAGAGATCCAGGGGGCTTTAGCACAGATACGCAGTATTTT.

The V call is TRBV19, the J call TRBJ1-1; TRBD1 might be the D (6 bases). Germline V gene lookup returns CDR1 LNHDA and CDR2 SQIVND (reference sequence). The ends were cut back, 7 bases at V and 6 bases at J, with 9 bases in the middle. This CDR3 is built from 11 residues. In DNA, the CDR3 is TGTGCCAGTAAAACAGGGTCTGAAGCTTTCTTT. This gives the protein CASKTGSEAFF. Together with reference TRBV19 and TRBJ1-1, the CDR3 gives the full variable domain: DGGITQSPKYLFRKEGQNVTLSCEQNLNHDAMYWYRQDPGQGLRLIYYSQIVNDFQKGDIAEGYSVSREKKESFPLTVTSAQKNPTAFYLCASKTGSEAFFGQGTRLTVV.

The chain carries TRBV19 and TRBJ2-1, with 11 nucleotides matching TRBD2. J was trimmed by 9 bases and V by 7 bases; bases with no gene match: 8. The length of the CDR3 is 14 residues. Germline V gene lookup returns CDR1 LNHDA and CDR2 SQIVND (reference sequence). DNA of the CDR3: TGTGCCAGTAACGTACTAGCGGGAGACGGTGAGCAGTTCTTC. Translated, it gives CASNVLAGDGEQFF.

This sequence joins TRBV12-3 or TRBV12-4 and TRBJ1-1; D is possibly TRBD1 (6 bases). This CDR3 spans 11 amino acids. V gave up 6 bases and J gave up 6 bases, with 8 bases separating them. CDR3 amino acids: CASRNRAEAFF. CDR3 sequence (DNA): TGTGCCAGCAGAAACAGGGCTGAAGCTTTCTTT.

The CDR3 DNA sequence: TGCGCCAGCAGCAACAGCCTAATATCGAACATTCAGTACTTC. It yields the protein CASSNSLISNIQYF. The rearrangement uses TRBV4-1 and TRBJ2-4, with D unresolved. This CDR3 contains 14 residues. Trimming took 5 bases from V and 7 from J, leaving 15 bases between them. Germline CDR1 MGHRA, CDR2 YSYEKL.

The chain is built from TRBV12-5 and TRBJ2-3; D might be TRBD1 (5 bases). The ends were cut back, 6 bases at V and 3 bases at J, with 22 bases in the middle. CDR1 and CDR2 (germline): LGHNT, FRNRAP. This CDR3 region has 17 residues. Here the CDR3 reads CASGGFPRDLRTDTQYF. CDR3 nucleotides: TGTGCTAGTGGGGGATTCCCCAGGGATTTAAGGACAGATACGCAGTATTTT.

The chain links TRBV7-9 to TRBJ1-1, with 8 positions matching TRBD1. The germline V gene encodes CDR1 SEHNR and CDR2 FQNEAQ (reference sequence). The CDR3 loop spans 16 amino acids. The ends lost 3 bases at V and 5 bases at J; junction bases unmatched: 11. The CDR3 DNA is TGTGCCAGCAGCTTCCCGACAGGGGACTCACGAACTGAAGCTTTCTTT. As protein: CASSFPTGDSRTEAFF.